These 18 T cell receptor beta chains were all obtained from the same sample, sequenced in a study of Graves' ophthalmopathy and Graves' hyperthyroidism. The TCR beta CDR3 regions underwent amplification from RNA transcripts. First-round RT-PCR used HTBI primers; second-round multiplex PCR followed. TCRdb re-analysed the multiplex PCR reads in MiXCR, keeping a single row per CDR3 protein. The repertoire has about 500,000 distinct CDR3 sequences, around an eighth of them found once; the top ten carry roughly 9.8%. Sample: blood. The origin of the receptors is a woman aged 25 to 39 with Graves' ophthalmopathy.

This clonotype was recorded at least ten times. The chain is built from TRBV12-3 or TRBV12-4 and TRBJ2-7, with TRBD2 identical over 12 bases. This CDR3 has 15 amino acids. Germline trimming cut 4 bases from V and 4 bases from J; bases unmatched to any gene: 5. The CDR3, as DNA: TGTGCCAGCAGTTGGGGACTAGCGGGTGATTACGAGCAGTACTTC. The encoded protein is CASSWGLAGDYEQYF.

This clonotype was observed many times. The V call is TRBV6-1, the J call TRBJ2-7; TRBD1 is a possible D gene (6 bases). Germline V CDR1 and CDR2: MNHNS, SASEGT. The CDR3 consists of 15 residues. The V end was cut by 4 bases, the J end by 0 bases, with 13 bases between. CDR3 in amino acids: CASSVRDIRSYEQYF. The CDR3 DNA reads as TGTGCCAGCAGTGTCCGGGACATACGCTCCTACGAGCAGTACTTC.

This clonotype showed up many times. CDR3 region: CSVELGREDKNIQYF. As DNA, the CDR3 is TGCAGCGTTGAATTGGGCAGGGAAGACAAAAACATTCAGTACTTC. This sequence joins TRBV29-1 and TRBJ2-4, with a tentative D call TRBD1 (5 bases). V gave up 2 bases and J gave up 3 bases, with 14 bases separating them. CDR1 and CDR2 from the germline V gene are SQVTM and ANQGSEA. The CDR3 has 15 amino acids. Looking up the rest from reference TRBV29-1 and TRBJ2-4 gives the full variable domain: SAVISQKPSRDICQRGTSLTIQCQVDSQVTMMFWYRQQPGQSLTLIATANQGSEATYESGFVIDKFPISRPNLTFSTLTVSNMSPEDSSIYLCSVELGREDKNIQYFGAGTRLSVL.

This clonotype showed up many times. The chain is built from TRBV28 and TRBJ2-7, with 10 bases fitting TRBD1. This CDR3 region has 16 residues. Trimming removed 5 bases from V and 4 bases from J; junction bases left unmatched: 11. Per the germline V gene, CDR1 is MDHEN and CDR2 is SYDVKM. The CDR3 DNA is TGTGCCAGCAGTCCCGCGACAGGGGGCAGAGAGTACGAGCAGTACTTC. The encoded protein is CASSPATGGREYEQYF.

This clonotype was seen many times. This chain uses TRBV6-2 or TRBV6-3 with TRBJ2-7; the D gene is possibly TRBD2 (5 bases). V was pared by 5 bases and J by 6 bases, with 17 bases between. CDR1 is MNHEY, CDR2 SVGEGT, per germline. This CDR3 contains 14 residues. CDR3 amino acids: CASSPHGVEGEQYF. In nucleotides, the CDR3 is TGTGCCAGCAGTCCCCACGGAGTTGAGGGCGAGCAGTACTTC.

This clonotype has only a few counts. The rearrangement links TRBV18 to TRBJ2-7; D may be TRBD2 (5 bases). Germline V gene lookup returns CDR1 KGHSH and CDR2 LQKENI. Trimming cost V 3 bases and J 7 bases, with 19 bases left between them. CDR3 length: 15 residues. CDR3 DNA sequence: TGTGCCAGCTCACCGGGCCAGGACTCCATACTTGAGCAGTACTTC. Protein sequence: CASSPGQDSILEQYF.

This clonotype was detected many times. The chain employs TRBV4-2 and TRBJ2-2, with a possible D match to TRBD1 (6 bases). The CDR3 runs 16 residues. Germline V gene data show CDR1 as LGHNA and CDR2 as YNFKEQ. V was clipped by 1 base and J by 7 bases, with 16 bases between them. This CDR3 is CASSQVSGTLLGELFF. CDR3 nucleotides: TGTGCCAGCAGCCAAGTCTCCGGGACACTACTCGGGGAGCTGTTTTTT.

This rearrangement joins TRBV18 to TRBJ1-5; D call uncertain. This CDR3 region has 13 residues. Germline V gene lookup returns CDR1 KGHSH and CDR2 LQKENI. Trimming took 2 bases from V and 7 from J, leaving 9 bases between them. CDR3 sequence: CASSPSKDQPQHF. The CDR3 nucleotides are TGTGCCAGCTCACCATCTAAAGACCAGCCCCAGCATTTT.

Of note for this clonotype: This sequence may be a read error, since a much larger clone differs from it by one base. This chain uses TRBV14 with TRBJ2-7; 9 bases align to TRBD2. Germline CDR1 reads SGHDN; CDR2 reads FVKESK. The CDR3 is made up of 15 amino acids. Germline trimming cut 2 bases from V and 7 bases from J; bases unmatched to any gene: 9. CDR3: CASSQYSGRSGEQYF. In DNA form, the CDR3 reads TGTGCCAGCAGCCAATACAGCGGGAGGTCCGGAGAGCAGTACTTC.

The chain employs TRBV4-1 and TRBJ2-5; maybe TRBD2 (6 bases). Trimming left V 0 bases short and J 1 base short, with 15 bases between. The CDR3 totals 17 residues. The germline CDR1 and CDR2 sequences are MGHRA and YSYEKL. The CDR3 here is CASSQDLGGPSQETQYF. The CDR3 DNA follows: TGCGCCAGCAGCCAAGATCTGGGAGGACCCTCCCAAGAGACCCAGTACTTC.

This clonotype was seen many times. The chain links TRBV10-3 to TRBJ2-7; possible D gene TRBD2, 5 bases. The V and J ends lost 4 bases and 4 bases respectively, with 8 bases between them. This CDR3 comprises 12 residues. Germline V lookup: CDR1 ENHRY, CDR2 SYGVKD. Written as DNA, the CDR3 is TGTGCCATCAGTGGGGAGACTTACGAGCAGTACTTC. This sequence encodes CAISGETYEQYF.

The sample holds many counts of this clonotype. V and J are TRBV5-1 and TRBJ2-5, with 10 nucleotides matching TRBD1. The CDR3 sequence is 17 residues long. Germline loops: CDR1 SGHRS, CDR2 YFSETQ. Germline trimming cut 0 bases from V and 3 bases from J; bases unmatched to any gene: 8. The CDR3 sequence is CASSLALPTGGEETQYF. The CDR3 DNA sequence: TGCGCCAGCAGCTTGGCCCTTCCGACAGGGGGCGAAGAGACCCAGTACTTC.

With regard to this clonotype: A read error may produce the germline difference seen at one junction end. This rearrangement joins TRBV5-1 to TRBJ1-2, with TRBD1 as a possible D gene (5 bases). The germline V gene has CDR1 SGHRS and CDR2 YFSETQ. The CDR3 extends over 13 amino acids. As DNA, the CDR3 is TGCTCCAGCAGCTTGGGGCAGGGCTATGGCTACACCTTC. It encodes CSSSLGQGYGYTF.

In this sample, this clonotype turned up many times. This rearrangement joins TRBV5-6 to TRBJ1-1; a possible D gene is TRBD1 (5 bases). The CDR3 loop spans 17 amino acids. V was trimmed by 1 base and J by 7 bases, leaving 23 bases between them. Germline loops: CDR1 SGHDT, CDR2 YYEEEE. CDR3 DNA: TGTGCCAGCAGCTTGCACCCGGGACGTACACTAGGGAGTGAAGCTTTCTTT. Protein product: CASSLHPGRTLGSEAFF.

This clonotype was seen at least ten times. This chain connects TRBV12-3 or TRBV12-4 to TRBJ1-5; D unclear. CDR3 length equals 16 residues. Trimming left V 0 bases short and J 2 bases short, with 11 bases between. As DNA, the CDR3 is TGTGCCAGCAGTTTAGCGCTGAGGGAACGCAATCAGCCCCAGCATTTT. Translating it yields CASSLALRERNQPQHF.

Many counts were recorded for this clonotype. The rearrangement uses TRBV27 and TRBJ2-7; unclear D gene. V was cut by 2 bases and J by 7 bases, with 12 bases left in between. The CDR3 is made up of 13 amino acids. The germline gives CDR1 MNHEY, CDR2 SMNVEV (reference sequence). DNA for the CDR3: TGTGCCAGCAGTTTACGCCCCGTTGGGGAGCAGTACTTC. Protein sequence: CASSLRPVGEQYF.

In the case of this clonotype: A much larger clone differs by one base, so this may be a read error. The chain is built from TRBV11-3 and TRBJ2-5, with 7 bases lining up with TRBD1. Germline CDR1 reads SGHNT; CDR2 reads YENEEA. V trimming: 4 bases; J trimming: 6 bases; junction bases outside the gene matches: 8. This CDR3 comprises 14 residues. CDR3 DNA sequence: TGTGCCAGCAGCTCGGGACAGAATAGGAAGACCCAGTACTTC. Residues: CASSSGQNRKTQYF.

At least ten counts were recorded for this clonotype. This chain connects TRBV28 to TRBJ1-2, with D tentatively TRBD1 (6 bases). Germline CDR1 and CDR2: MDHEN and SYDVKM. CDR3 length equals 15 residues. Between the trimmed V and J ends, which lost 5 bases and 1 base, there was a span of 14 bases. CDR3 protein: CASSTPDSFNYGYTF. CDR3 coding DNA: TGTGCCAGCAGTACCCCGGACAGCTTTAACTATGGCTACACCTTC.